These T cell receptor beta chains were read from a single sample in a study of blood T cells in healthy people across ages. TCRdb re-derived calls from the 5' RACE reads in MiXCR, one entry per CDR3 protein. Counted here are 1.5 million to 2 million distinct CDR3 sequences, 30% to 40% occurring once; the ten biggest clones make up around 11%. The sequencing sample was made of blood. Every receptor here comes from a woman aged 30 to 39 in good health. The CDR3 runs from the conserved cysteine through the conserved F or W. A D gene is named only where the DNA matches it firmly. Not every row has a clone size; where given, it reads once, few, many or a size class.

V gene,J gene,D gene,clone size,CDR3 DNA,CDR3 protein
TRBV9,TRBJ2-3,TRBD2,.,TGTGCCAGCTCAGCGGGGGGGCGGGCAGATACGCAGTATTTT,CASSAGGRADTQYF
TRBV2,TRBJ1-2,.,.,TGTGCCATCGAAGAAGAGGTTGGGACCCACACCTTC,CAIEEEVGTHTF
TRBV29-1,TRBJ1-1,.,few,TGCAGCGTCGGACCCGGGGGGGCCACTGAAGCTTTCTTT,CSVGPGGATEAFF
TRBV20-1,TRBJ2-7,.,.,TGCAGTGCTAGAAAAGCACTAGGCCCCCCCTACGAGCAGTACTTC,CSARKALGPPYEQYF
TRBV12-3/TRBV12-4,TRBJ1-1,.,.,TGTGCCAGCACCCTACAGGGTCTGAACACTGAAGCTTTCTTT,CASTLQGLNTEAFF
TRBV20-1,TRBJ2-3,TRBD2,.,TGCAGTGCGGTTGTCGGGACTAGCGCCACAGATACGCAGTATTTT,CSAVVGTSATDTQYF
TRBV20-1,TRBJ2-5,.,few,TGCAGTGCTAGCTTCGGACGCAATGAGCAGTACTTC,CSASFGRNEQYF
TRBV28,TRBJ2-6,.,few,TGTGCCAGCAGTTCCCACGGTGCCGGGGCCAACGTCCTGACTTTC,CASSSHGAGANVLTF
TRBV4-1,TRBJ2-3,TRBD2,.,TGCGCCAGCAGAAGGGGGGCGGGAGGGCCGCGTACGCAGTATTTT,CASRRGAGGPRTQYF
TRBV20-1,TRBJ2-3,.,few,TGCAGTGCTACCACCCGCGGAATCACAGATACGCAGTATTTT,CSATTRGITDTQYF
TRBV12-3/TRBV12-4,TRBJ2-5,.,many,TGTGCCAGCAGTTTTCAGGGCTACCAAGAGACCCAGTACTTC,CASSFQGYQETQYF
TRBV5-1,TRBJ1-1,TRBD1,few,TGCGCCAGCAGCCCTACGACAGGGGGGTCCACTGAAGCTTTCTTT,CASSPTTGGSTEAFF
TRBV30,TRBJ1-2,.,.,TGTGCCTGGAGTGTACGGAGTTATTATGGCTACACCTTC,CAWSVRSYYGYTF
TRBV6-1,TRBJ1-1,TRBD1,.,TGTGCCAGCATTAAGACAGGGTTGGCGGAAGCTTTCTTT,CASIKTGLAEAFF
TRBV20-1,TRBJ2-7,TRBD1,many,TGCAGTGCCACCGGGACAGGGCGAGGATACGAGCAGTACTTC,CSATGTGRGYEQYF
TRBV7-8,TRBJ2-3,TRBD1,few,TGTGCCAGCAGCCCGTTCCGGGGACAGGGGGCTGTAGATACGCAGTATTTT,CASSPFRGQGAVDTQYF